These 18 T cell receptor beta chains share one sample of origin, sequenced in a study of blood T cell repertoires in COVID-19. The repertoire was sequenced with immunoSEQ multiplex PCR; TCRdb's copy has only in-frame clones and lacks some. The table shows tens of thousands of clones, with 80% to 90% occurring only once. Sequencing used peripheral blood. The receptors shown here come from an elderly woman with active or convalescent COVID-19.

This chain joins TRBV27 and TRBJ1-1, with TRBD1 matching 7 bases. CDR3 length: 16 residues. Germline trimming cut 5 bases from V and 2 bases from J; bases unmatched to any gene: 11. CDR1 is MNHEY, CDR2 SMNVEV, per germline (reference sequence). Written as DNA, the CDR3 is TGTGCCAGCAGTCCTCGACAGGGACGGGGTAACACTGAAGCTTTCTTT. As protein: CASSPRQGRGNTEAFF.

The chain links TRBV28 to TRBJ2-3; 11 bases are shared with TRBD1. CDR1 and CDR2 (germline): MDHEN, SYDVKM. The CDR3 runs to 16 residues. V was pared by 5 bases and J by 4 bases, with 8 bases of the junction left unmatched. As DNA, the CDR3 is TGTGCCAGCAGTCAAGGACAGGGGGCGTCGTCAGATACGCAGTATTTT. Translating gives CASSQGQGASSDTQYF.

The chain is built from TRBV2 and TRBJ1-6, with D possibly matching TRBD1 (5 bases). CDR1 is SNHLY, CDR2 FYNNEI, per germline. This CDR3 is built from 14 residues. The V gene lost 10 bases and the J gene lost 5 bases, with 15 bases spanning the gap. The DNA of the CDR3 is TGTGCCATCCTTCCAGGGCTTCATAATTCACCCCTCCACTTT. It specifies CAILPGLHNSPLHF.

Worth noting for this clone: One junction end does not reproduce the germline sequence, and a read error may be involved. This chain joins TRBV4-1 and TRBJ2-1; D is possibly TRBD1 (6 bases). Looked up from germline, CDR1 is MGHRA and CDR2 is YSYEKL. The CDR3 has 13 amino acids. CDR3 nucleotides: TGCGCCAGCAGCCAAGTCCCCCCCAGGGGAAGGATCTTC. This encodes CASSQVPPRGRIF.

The V gene is TRBV19, the J gene TRBJ1-5, with 8 bases matching TRBD1. The CDR3 length is 13 residues. The germline gives CDR1 LNHDA, CDR2 SQIVND (reference sequence). Trimming removed 6 bases from V and 5 bases from J; junction bases left unmatched: 3. The CDR3 loop is CASSRTGYQPQHF. CDR3 bases: TGTGCCAGTAGCAGGACAGGGTATCAGCCCCAGCATTTT.

The J gene is TRBJ2-7, the V gene TRBV10-1; 9 bases are shared with TRBD2. The germline CDR1 and CDR2 sequences are WNHNN and SYGVQD (reference sequence). This CDR3 contains 16 residues. The V segment lost 3 bases and the J segment 2 bases; nucleotides outside the gene matches: 8. The CDR3 loop is CASSEPLRLAAYEQYF. CDR3 nucleotide sequence: TGCGCCAGCAGTGAACCGCTGCGACTAGCGGCCTACGAGCAGTACTTC.

This clone came up a few times. The chain carries TRBV6-2 or TRBV6-3 and TRBJ1-4, with 10 bases identical to TRBD1. Germline values: CDR1 MNHEY, CDR2 SVGEGT. With 6 bases clipped from V and 8 bases from J, the junction kept 12 bases outside the gene matches. CDR3 length: 16 amino acids. The CDR3 sequence: CASSRRDRGSGEKLFF. CDR3 in DNA: TGTGCCAGCAGCCGCCGGGACAGGGGTTCTGGCGAAAAACTGTTTTTT.

The chain couples TRBV10-3 to TRBJ1-5, with TRBD1 as a possible D gene (5 bases). Per germline, CDR1 ENHRY and CDR2 SYGVKD. Trimming took off 4 bases at V and 4 bases at J, with 14 bases between the two ends. The length of the CDR3 is 15 residues. CDR3 sequence: CAISVGAEPNQPQHF. CDR3 sequence (DNA): TGTGCCATCAGTGTTGGGGCAGAACCAAATCAGCCCCAGCATTTT.

This clone was seen only once. The chain carries TRBV5-6 and TRBJ1-3; unclear D gene. Germline CDR1 and CDR2: SGHDT and YYEEEE. The V and J ends lost 1 base and 0 bases respectively, with 8 bases between them. CDR3 length: 15 amino acids. This chain's CDR3 is CASSLTLSSGNTIYF. In DNA, the CDR3 is TGTGCCAGCAGCTTGACGCTCAGCTCTGGAAACACCATATATTTT.

This clone was found a few times. The rearrangement links TRBV30 to TRBJ2-3; TRBD2 matches 12 bases. In germline, CDR1 is GTSNPN, CDR2 SVGIG (reference sequence). CDR3 length: 15 residues. With 3 bases clipped from V and 4 bases from J, the junction kept 5 bases outside the gene matches. The CDR3 DNA sequence: TGTGCCTGGAGCGAACTAGCGGGAGGATCAGATACGCAGTATTTT. This codes for CAWSELAGGSDTQYF.

The V and J genes are TRBV5-4 and TRBJ2-5; a possible D gene is TRBD1 (6 bases). The length of the CDR3 is 15 residues. Per germline, CDR1 SGHNT and CDR2 YYREEE (reference sequence). Trimming shortened V by 4 bases and J by 3 bases, and 16 bases separated the two germline ends. CDR3 amino acids: CASSLPPGEKETQYF. The DNA of the CDR3 is TGTGCCAGCAGCCTGCCCCCAGGGGAAAAAGAGACCCAGTACTTC.

The rearrangement joins TRBV5-1 to TRBJ2-4; the match to TRBD2 covers 7 bases. Per germline, CDR1 SGHRS and CDR2 YFSETQ. The CDR3 is 16 amino acids. Trimming removed 6 bases from V and 6 bases from J; junction bases left unmatched: 15. The CDR3 is CASTSGQGGGANIQYF. The DNA for the CDR3 is TGCGCCAGCACCTCGGGCCAGGGCGGGGGAGCAAACATTCAGTACTTC.

Here the CDR3 DNA reads TGTGCCAGCAGCTACCGGGACAGAAATAATGAAAAACTGTTTTTT. Its translation: CASSYRDRNNEKLFF. The chain is built from TRBV13 and TRBJ1-4, with 7 bases identical to TRBD1. Germline assignment: CDR1 PRHDT and CDR2 FYEKMQ (reference sequence). Trimming at V came to 4 bases and at J to 4 bases, leaving 6 bases not matched to a gene. The CDR3 runs 15 residues. Together with reference TRBV13 and TRBJ1-4, the CDR3 gives the full variable domain: AAGVIQSPRHLIKEKRETATLKCYPIPRHDTVYWYQQGPGQDPQFLISFYEKMQSDKGSIPDRFSAQQFSDYHSELNMSSLELGDSALYFCASSYRDRNNEKLFFGSGTQLSVL.

The chain links TRBV14 to TRBJ1-1, with D unclear. The germline gives CDR1 SGHDN, CDR2 FVKESK. The ends were cut back, 2 bases at V and 5 bases at J, with 18 bases in the middle. The CDR3 runs to 16 residues. CDR3 sequence reads: CASSQRWRNTGTEAFF. The CDR3 coding sequence is TGTGCCAGCAGCCAAAGGTGGAGGAACACGGGGACTGAAGCTTTCTTT.

This clone has more than one count but fewer than ten. The chain carries TRBV27 and TRBJ1-1; D gene uncertain. V lost 7 bases and J lost 0, with 12 bases in between. Germline assignment: CDR1 MNHEY and CDR2 SMNVEV (reference sequence). The CDR3 covers 14 residues. CDR3 coding DNA: TGTGCCAGCACTCCCGCGGGGATGAACACTGAAGCTTTCTTT. Protein: CASTPAGMNTEAFF.

This chain connects TRBV5-1 to TRBJ1-2; D not resolved. V lost 0 bases and J 4 bases, leaving 10 bases between the germline ends. The CDR3 sequence is 14 residues long. CDR1 and CDR2 (germline): SGHRS, YFSETQ. In nucleotides, the CDR3 is TGCGCCAGCAGCTTGGTTACAGCGGGCTATGGCTACACCTTC. It is translated as CASSLVTAGYGYTF.

J is TRBJ2-7 and V is TRBV6-2 or TRBV6-3, with D hard to call. The CDR3 has 14 amino acids. The germline V and J ends were trimmed by 6 bases and 2 bases, with 14 bases remaining between them. Germline assignment: CDR1 MNHEY and CDR2 SVGEGT. CDR3: CASRPGTITYEQYF. CDR3 bases: TGTGCCAGCAGACCTGGTACAATTACCTACGAGCAGTACTTC.

V gene TRBV6-6 combines with J gene TRBJ1-4; 8 bases are shared with TRBD1. The CDR3 loop spans 14 amino acids. The junction had 2 bases not matched to a gene; V was cut back by 2 bases and J by 6 bases. In germline, CDR1 is MNHNY, CDR2 SVGAGI (reference sequence). The CDR3 reads CASSYSRGHEKLFF. DNA of the CDR3: TGTGCCAGCAGTTACAGCAGGGGGCATGAAAAACTGTTTTTT.